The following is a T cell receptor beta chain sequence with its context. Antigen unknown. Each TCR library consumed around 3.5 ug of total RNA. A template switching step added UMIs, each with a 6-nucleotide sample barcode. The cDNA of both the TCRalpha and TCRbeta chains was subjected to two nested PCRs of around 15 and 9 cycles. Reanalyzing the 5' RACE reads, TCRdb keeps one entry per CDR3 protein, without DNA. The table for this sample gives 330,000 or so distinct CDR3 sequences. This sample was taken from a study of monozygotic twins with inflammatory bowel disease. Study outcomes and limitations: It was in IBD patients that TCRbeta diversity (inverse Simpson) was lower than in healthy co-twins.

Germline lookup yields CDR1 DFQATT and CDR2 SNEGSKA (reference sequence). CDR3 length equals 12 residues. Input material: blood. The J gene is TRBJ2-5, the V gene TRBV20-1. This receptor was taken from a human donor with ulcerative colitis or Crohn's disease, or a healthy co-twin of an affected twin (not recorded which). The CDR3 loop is CSARGDQETQYF.